What follows are 23 T cell receptor beta chains derived from one specimen sequenced in a study of cytomegalovirus exposure and HLA in healthy donors. The PCR contained 60 Vbeta and 13 Jbeta primers. Some clones are missing from TCRdb's copy, which holds only in-frame ones; the method was immunoSEQ multiplex PCR. The sample contains about 99,000 clones, around 80% of which appear only once. Sequenced material: PBMCs. These receptors were collected from a woman in her forties in good health and CMV-seronegative.

This chain links TRBV2 with TRBJ2-2; D gene unclear. CDR3 length equals 14 residues. V dropped 4 bases and J dropped 4 bases, with 10 bases sitting between them. The germline gives CDR1 SNHLY, CDR2 FYNNEI. The CDR3 spells CASSAHPSTGELFF. The CDR3 DNA reads as TGTGCCAGCAGTGCACATCCATCCACCGGGGAGCTGTTTTTT.

The rearrangement joins TRBV29-1 to TRBJ2-3; 12 nucleotides match TRBD1. CDR1 and CDR2 from the germline V gene are SQVTM and ANQGSEA. V dropped 6 bases and J dropped 4; count of bases not matched to a gene: 5. The CDR3 sequence is 14 residues long. CDR3: CSVGGTGGPDTQYF. The CDR3 nucleotides read TGCAGCGTGGGAGGGACAGGGGGCCCAGATACGCAGTATTTT.

The chain employs TRBV7-9 and TRBJ2-6; no reliable D call. From germline, CDR1 is SEHNR and CDR2 FQNEAQ (reference sequence). V was shortened by 5 bases and J by 0 bases, with 8 bases between the two germline ends. The CDR3 has 15 residues. The CDR3 reads CASSRSSSGANVLTF. Written as DNA, the CDR3 is TGTGCCAGCAGCCGTTCCAGCTCTGGGGCCAACGTCCTGACTTTC.

This clone was seen a single time. The chain carries TRBV7-3 and TRBJ2-3; D possibly corresponds to TRBD1 (6 bases). The germline CDR1 and CDR2 sequences are SGHTA and FQGTGA. This CDR3 spans 14 amino acids. The V and J ends lost 5 bases and 0 bases respectively, with 9 bases between them. The CDR3 loop reads CASSPGQSTDTQYF. The CDR3 nucleotides read TGTGCCAGCAGCCCAGGACAGAGCACAGATACGCAGTATTTT.

The chain is built from TRBV7-8 and TRBJ1-6; 7 bases are a match to TRBD1. The J segment lost 5 bases and the V segment lost 7 bases, leaving 14 bases of the junction unmatched. Germline-derived CDR1 and CDR2 are SGHVS and FQNEAQ. The CDR3 is 17 residues long. In DNA, the CDR3 is TGTGCCAGCAAGCTTTTTGGAGATGGACAGGATAATTCACCCCTCCACTTT. Its protein is CASKLFGDGQDNSPLHF.

The chain combines TRBV10-3 with TRBJ2-3; TRBD2 matches 9 bases. This CDR3 comprises 13 residues. The germline gives CDR1 ENHRY, CDR2 SYGVKD. After removal of 10 bases from V and 4 bases from J, the junction contained 6 bases not matched to a gene. CDR3 nucleotides: TGTGCCACCTCCGCGGGAGGGCCAGATACGCAGTATTTT. Its translation: CATSAGGPDTQYF.

The chain recombines TRBV5-5 with TRBJ2-2, with TRBD1 matching over 8 bases. The CDR3 runs 15 residues. Germline assignment: CDR1 SGHKS and CDR2 YYEKEE (reference sequence). The V and J ends lost 5 bases and 4 bases, in that order; junction bases with no gene match: 7. In nucleotides, the CDR3 is TGTGCCAGCAGTAACTGGGACAGGTCCACCGGGGAGCTGTTTTTT. It yields the protein CASSNWDRSTGELFF.

V is TRBV28 and J is TRBJ2-7; D possibly corresponds to TRBD1 (6 bases). Trimming cost V 5 bases and J 3 bases, with 14 bases left between them. The CDR3 has 14 amino acids. The germline V gene has CDR1 MDHEN and CDR2 SYDVKM. The CDR3 DNA reads TGTGCCAGCAGTCCGTCGGACAGAGACTACGAGCAGTACTTC. Residues: CASSPSDRDYEQYF.

This chain joins TRBV5-4 and TRBJ2-3; a possible D gene is TRBD2 (6 bases). This CDR3 is 17 amino acids long. CDR1 and CDR2 from the germline V gene are SGHNT and YYREEE (reference sequence). Trimming shortened V by 0 bases and J by 0 bases, and 14 bases separated the two germline ends. CDR3 protein: CASSLAPYGSSTDTQYF. The CDR3 region has the DNA TGTGCCAGCAGCTTGGCTCCCTACGGGAGCAGCACAGATACGCAGTATTTT. Looking up the rest from reference TRBV5-4 and TRBJ2-3 gives the full variable domain: ETGVTQSPTHLIKTRGQQVTLRCSSQSGHNTVSWYQQALGQGPQFIFQYYREEENGRGNFPPRFSGLQFPNYSSELNVNALELDDSALYLCASSLAPYGSSTDTQYFGPGTRLTVL.

The rearrangement uses TRBV30 and TRBJ2-5; 8 bases are a match to TRBD1. Germline lookup yields CDR1 GTSNPN and CDR2 SVGIG (reference sequence). The CDR3 consists of 14 residues. The junction had 6 bases not matched to a gene; V was cut back by 2 bases and J by 4 bases. In nucleotides, the CDR3 is TGTGCCTGGAGTTTCACAGGGGGTGGAGAGACCCAGTACTTC. The encoded protein is CAWSFTGGGETQYF.

The V call is TRBV7-2, the J call TRBJ2-3, with 10 bases lining up with TRBD1. Germline CDR1 and CDR2: SGHTA and FQGNSA. This CDR3 is built from 14 residues. The V segment lost 5 bases and the J segment 5 bases; nucleotides outside the gene matches: 4. The CDR3 sequence: CASSTRTGGDTQYF. The CDR3 region has the DNA TGTGCCAGCAGCACCCGGACAGGGGGAGATACGCAGTATTTT.

The chain is built from TRBV28 and TRBJ2-7; 7 positions agree with TRBD1. The CDR3 contains 14 residues. V lost 8 bases to trimming and J lost 1 base; unmatched junction nucleotides: 8. CDR1 and CDR2 from the germline V gene are MDHEN and SYDVKM. The CDR3 protein is CASSPQGESYEQYF. In DNA form, the CDR3 reads TGTGCCAGCTCACCCCAGGGGGAATCCTACGAGCAGTACTTC. Complete variable domain (other parts from reference TRBV28 and TRBJ2-7): DVKVTQSSRYLVKRTGEKVFLECVQDMDHENMFWYRQDPGLGLRLIYFSYDVKMKEKGDIPEGYSVSREKKERFSLILESASTNQTSMYLCASSPQGESYEQYFGPGTRLTVT.

This chain joins TRBV7-9 and TRBJ2-4; 8 bases fit TRBD1. J gave up 8 bases and V 2 bases, and 11 bases lay outside the gene matches. The CDR3 sequence is 16 residues long. Germline V lookup: CDR1 SEHNR, CDR2 FQNEAQ (reference sequence). CDR3 loop: CASSLTAGGIQDIQYF. DNA of the CDR3: TGTGCCAGCAGCTTAACCGCAGGGGGCATTCAAGACATTCAGTACTTC.

J is TRBJ1-3 and V is TRBV19; D might be TRBD1 (6 bases). The germline V gene encodes CDR1 LNHDA and CDR2 SQIVND (reference sequence). CDR3 length: 15 residues. V dropped 5 bases and J dropped 2 bases, with 13 bases sitting between them. Here the CDR3 DNA reads TGTGCCAGTAGTGCAACAGGGATCGCTGGAAACACCATATATTTT. Its translation is CASSATGIAGNTIYF.

The gene calls are TRBV5-1 and TRBJ2-1; 13 bases are shared with TRBD2. V shed 3 bases, J shed 8 bases, and the junction held 11 bases outside the gene matches. From germline, CDR1 is SGHRS and CDR2 YFSETQ. The CDR3 covers 17 residues. CDR3: CASSWTPGLAGWHEQFF. DNA for the CDR3: TGCGCCAGCAGCTGGACCCCGGGACTAGCGGGATGGCATGAGCAGTTCTTC.

The chain links TRBV27 to TRBJ2-2; D possibly corresponds to TRBD2 (7 bases). The CDR3 runs to 17 residues. Germline-derived CDR1 and CDR2 are MNHEY and SMNVEV (reference sequence). V was pared by 3 bases and J by 2 bases, with 16 bases between. This CDR3 is CASSLWGLAVNTGELFF. The CDR3 DNA reads TGTGCCAGCAGTTTGTGGGGGCTAGCGGTTAACACCGGGGAGCTGTTTTTT.

CDR3 region: CATSRAGTVSYEQYF. Here the CDR3 DNA reads TGTGCCACCAGCAGAGCCGGGACAGTGTCCTACGAGCAGTACTTC. The gene calls are TRBV15 and TRBJ2-5; 7 bases fit TRBD1. The assigned J gene may be wrong: the sequence end matches TRBJ2-7 better. This CDR3 contains 15 residues. Germline-derived CDR1 and CDR2 are LNHNV and YYDKDF (reference sequence).

The chain employs TRBV27 and TRBJ2-7; no reliable D call. Germline assignment: CDR1 MNHEY and CDR2 SMNVEV (reference sequence). This CDR3 is 13 amino acids long. V lost 2 bases and J lost 4, with 9 bases in between. In DNA, the CDR3 is TGTGCCAGCAGTTTAGGTCAGTATTACGAGCAGTACTTC. This translates into CASSLGQYYEQYF.

The chain recombines TRBV20-1 with TRBJ2-5, with D possibly matching TRBD1 (5 bases). The DNA end lines up better with TRBJ2-7; the J call may be wrong. CDR1 is DFQATT, CDR2 SNEGSKA, per germline (reference sequence). The CDR3 has 11 residues. CDR3 DNA sequence: TGCAGTGCTAGCCAGGGTTCCGAGCAGTACTTC. Residues: CSASQGSEQYF.

The chain combines TRBV7-9 with TRBJ1-2, with D hard to call. CDR1 and CDR2 from the germline V gene are SEHNR and FQNEAQ (reference sequence). With 7 bases removed from V and 8 bases from J, the gap between germline ends came to 17 bases. The CDR3 length is 13 residues. CDR3 amino acids: CASTPPGWEGYTF. CDR3 DNA sequence: TGTGCCAGCACCCCCCCGGGGTGGGAGGGCTACACCTTC.

This chain joins TRBV29-1 and TRBJ2-1, with 13 bases that match TRBD2. Per germline, CDR1 SQVTM and CDR2 ANQGSEA. There are 15 residues in the CDR3. The J segment lost 9 bases and the V segment lost 5 bases, leaving 10 bases of the junction unmatched. CDR3 residues: CSVQGLAGAESEQFF. As DNA, the CDR3 is TGCAGCGTTCAAGGACTAGCGGGAGCAGAGAGTGAGCAGTTCTTC.

V usage is TRBV7-2 and J usage is TRBJ2-1, with 7 bases aligning to TRBD2. V shed 1 base, J shed 4 bases, and the junction held 4 bases outside the gene matches. CDR3 size: 15 residues. Germline V gives CDR1 SGHTA, CDR2 FQGNSA. CDR3 nucleotides: TGTGCCAGCAGCTTAGTGAGGGAGGGTTACAATGAGCAGTTCTTC. It codes for CASSLVREGYNEQFF.

The chain employs TRBV5-1 and TRBJ2-1; D possibly corresponds to TRBD1 (5 bases). CDR1 and CDR2 from the germline V gene are SGHRS and YFSETQ. V was cut by 2 bases and J by 8 bases, with 14 bases left in between. The CDR3 loop spans 14 amino acids. This CDR3 reads CASSFFGRDDEQFF. The CDR3 bases are TGCGCCAGCAGCTTCTTTGGCAGGGATGATGAGCAGTTCTTC.